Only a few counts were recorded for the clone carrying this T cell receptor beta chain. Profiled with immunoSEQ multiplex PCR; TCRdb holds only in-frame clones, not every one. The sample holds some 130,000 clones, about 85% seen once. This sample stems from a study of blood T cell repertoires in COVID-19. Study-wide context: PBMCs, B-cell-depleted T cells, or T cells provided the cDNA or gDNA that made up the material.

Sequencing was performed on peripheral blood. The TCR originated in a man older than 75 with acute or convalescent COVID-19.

The CDR3 spells CASTSSDQPQHF. DNA for the CDR3: TGTGCCAGCACCTCCAGTGATCAGCCCCAGCATTTT. V is TRBV5-8 and J is TRBJ1-5; D gene ambiguous. The CDR3 extends over 12 amino acids. Germline assignment: CDR1 SGHTS and CDR2 YDEGEE. Trimming removed 6 bases from V and 5 bases from J, with 9 bases in between.